This TCR beta chain was profiled in a study of blood T cell repertoires in COVID-19. Overall study: Samples of COVID-19 (acute and convalescent) were obtained from the United States, Italy and Spain. Nucleic acid was either cDNA or gDNA, and it came from T cells, B-cell-depleted T cells, or PBMCs.

On this clone itself: The sample contains more than one DNA sequence encoding this CDR3.

Per the original methods: The assay estimated nucleated cells by amplifying reference gene primers. Using immunoSEQ multiplex PCR, the repertoire was profiled, and TCRdb retains in-frame clones only, with some absent. V and J calls and clone size are those listed in that table; D and trimming were worked out from the DNA. The sample includes some 190,000 clones, 80% to 90% of them seen just once. Germline lookup yields CDR1 SGHDT and CDR2 YYEEEE. V was pared by 3 bases and J by 4 bases, with 5 bases between. The CDR3 sequence is 11 residues long. The source of this sequence is a man between 60 and 75 years old with acute or convalescent COVID-19. The chain couples TRBV5-6 to TRBJ2-7; a weak D match, TRBD2 (5 bases). Sequencing was done on a sample of peripheral blood. The CDR3 region is CASSSGYEQYF. CDR3 nucleotide sequence: TGTGCCAGCAGCTCGGGGTACGAGCAGTACTTC.